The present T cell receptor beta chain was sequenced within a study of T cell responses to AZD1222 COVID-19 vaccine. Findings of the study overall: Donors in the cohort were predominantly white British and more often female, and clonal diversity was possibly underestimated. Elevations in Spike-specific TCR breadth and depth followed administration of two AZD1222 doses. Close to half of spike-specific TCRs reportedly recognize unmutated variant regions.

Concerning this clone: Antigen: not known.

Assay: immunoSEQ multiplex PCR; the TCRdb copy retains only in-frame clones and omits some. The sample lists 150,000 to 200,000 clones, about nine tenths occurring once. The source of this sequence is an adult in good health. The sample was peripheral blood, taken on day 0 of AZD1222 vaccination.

Here the CDR3 reads CASGSGGPNTEAFF. The CDR3 nucleotides are TGTGCCAGCGGCTCAGGGGGTCCGAACACTGAAGCTTTCTTT. The chain uses TRBV28 and TRBJ1-1; 7 positions match TRBD1. This CDR3 region has 14 residues. CDR1 and CDR2 from the germline V gene are MDHEN and SYDVKM. V dropped 8 bases and J dropped 1; count of bases not matched to a gene: 7. Full variable domain (remainder filled in from reference TRBV28 and TRBJ1-1): DVKVTQSSRYLVKRTGEKVFLECVQDMDHENMFWYRQDPGLGLRLIYFSYDVKMKEKGDIPEGYSVSREKKERFSLILESASTNQTSMYLCASGSGGPNTEAFFGQGTRLTVV.